One and the same sample provided the 8 T cell receptor beta chains below, sequenced in a study of cytomegalovirus exposure and HLA in healthy donors. 13 Jbeta primers and 60 Vbeta primers were used for the PCR. Profiling relied on immunoSEQ multiplex PCR, and the TCRdb table lists in-frame clones only, not all of them. The table records some 100,000 clones, approximately 84% of them present only once. Sequenced: PBMCs. The receptors were sampled from a man aged 18-30 years in good health and CMV-seronegative.

The chain joins TRBV4-3 to TRBJ2-1; TRBD2 might be the D (5 bases). The CDR3 spans 17 residues. Germline V gene lookup returns CDR1 LGHNA and CDR2 YSLEER. V lost 0 bases and J 0 bases, leaving 12 bases between the germline ends. The CDR3 DNA sequence: TGCGCCAGCAGCCAAGATGGAGGCGCGAGCTCCTACAATGAGCAGTTCTTC. Translating gives CASSQDGGASSYNEQFF.

The chain combines TRBV6-1 with TRBJ2-5; D is possibly TRBD1 (5 bases). CDR1 is MNHNS, CDR2 SASEGT, per germline. The CDR3 contains 14 residues. V was trimmed by 4 bases and J by 1 base, leaving 10 bases between them. CDR3 residues: CASSGGGGQETQYF. The DNA of the CDR3 is TGTGCCAGCAGTGGGGGCGGTGGCCAAGAGACCCAGTACTTC.

This clone was seen more than once but under ten times. The chain has TRBV5-1 and TRBJ2-3, with D maybe TRBD2 (5 bases). This CDR3 contains 16 residues. Deletions cut 3 bases from V and 0 bases from J, with 14 bases between. CDR1 and CDR2 from the germline V gene are SGHRS and YFSETQ. The CDR3 reads CASSSDGRRSTDTQYF. In nucleotides, the CDR3 is TGCGCCAGCAGCTCGGACGGACGGAGGAGCACAGATACGCAGTATTTT.

The gene calls are TRBV9 and TRBJ2-3; 9 bases match TRBD2. The CDR3 runs to 14 residues. Trimming cost V 6 bases and J 6 bases; bases outside gene matches: 8. Germline assignment: CDR1 SGDLS and CDR2 YYNGEE. CDR3 residues: CASTPRTSVDTQYF. Written as DNA, the CDR3 is TGTGCCAGCACCCCCCGGACTAGCGTTGATACGCAGTATTTT.

The genes are TRBV5-1 and TRBJ2-1; 7 bases line up with TRBD2. Trimming cost V 5 bases and J 10 bases; bases outside gene matches: 21. CDR1 is SGHRS and CDR2 is YFSETQ in the germline V gene. CDR3 length equals 17 residues. CDR3: CASSNEPGPTSFREQFF. In nucleotides, the CDR3 is TGCGCCAGCAGTAATGAGCCCGGGCCGACTAGCTTTCGAGAGCAGTTCTTC.

The chain recombines TRBV25-1 with TRBJ1-1; the D gene is possibly TRBD1 (6 bases). The V and J ends lost 0 bases and 1 base respectively, with 18 bases between them. CDR1 MGHDK and CDR2 SYGVNS come from the germline V gene. There are 18 residues in the CDR3. In DNA, the CDR3 is TGTGCCAGCAGTGAATATGCCGGAACAGGGACCCGGAACACTGAAGCTTTCTTT. It translates to CASSEYAGTGTRNTEAFF. Together with reference TRBV25-1 and TRBJ1-1, the CDR3 gives the full variable domain: EADIYQTPRYLVIGTGKKITLECSQTMGHDKMYWYQQDPGMELHLIHYSYGVNSTEKGDLSSESTVSRIRTEHFPLTLESARPSHTSQYLCASSEYAGTGTRNTEAFFGQGTRLTVV.

The V call is TRBV10-3, the J call TRBJ2-2, with 13 bases identical to TRBD2. Germline trimming cut 2 bases from V and 5 bases from J; bases unmatched to any gene: 5. The CDR3 is 17 residues long. Per the germline V gene, CDR1 is ENHRY and CDR2 is SYGVKD. CDR3 sequence reads: CAISEPLGLAGTGELFF. DNA for the CDR3: TGTGCCATCAGTGAGCCCTTGGGACTAGCGGGAACCGGGGAGCTGTTTTTT.

This chain uses TRBV27 with TRBJ1-5; no clear D. Per germline, CDR1 MNHEY and CDR2 SMNVEV (reference sequence). Deletions cut 6 bases from V and 2 bases from J, with 14 bases between. CDR3 size: 15 residues. The CDR3 region is CASSPRGFGNQPQHF. CDR3 coding DNA: TGTGCCAGCAGCCCCCGGGGATTTGGCAATCAGCCCCAGCATTTT.